This is a list of T cell receptor beta chains from one sample in a study of CD8+CD57+ T cells in acquired aplastic anemia. TCRdb re-analysed the reads in MiXCR, keeping a single row per CDR3 protein. The sample has 270,000 or so distinct CDR3 sequences; approximately 82% are singletons. The sample comprised sorted CD4+, CD8+, or CD8+CD57+ T cells (not recorded which) from PBMCs. All receptors derive from a human donor with aplastic anemia. The CDR3 runs from the conserved cysteine through the conserved F or W. D genes are given only for firm matches. Clone size is not always given. Where it is, it says once, few, many or a class for expanded clones.

TRBJ2-2,-,-,15,TRBV7-3,TGTGCCAGCAGCTATATAGACGGGAACACCGGGGAGCTGTTTTTT,CASSYIDGNTGELFF
TRBJ2-1,-,many,12,TRBV5-8,TGTGCCAGCAGCGAGGACGGTAATGAGCAGTTCTTC,CASSEDGNEQFF
TRBJ2-1,-,-,16,TRBV7-2,TGTGCCAGCAGCTTAGCGGGAGGTCGGGAGAGGGAGGAGCAGTTCTTC,CASSLAGGREREEQFF
TRBJ2-3,-,-,15,TRBV7-9,TGTGCCAGCGGGGACGGGGGGACAGGAGTCGATACGCAGTATTTT,CASGDGGTGVDTQYF
TRBJ2-5,-,-,14,TRBV20-1,TGCAGTGCTAGAGATCGGGACTCCTACGAGACCCAGTACTTC,CSARDRDSYETQYF
TRBJ2-6,-,-,16,TRBV9,TGTGCCAGCAGCGTAGGTTCCGGTACGCAGGCTTTTGTCCTGACTTTC,CASSVGSGTQAFVLTF
TRBJ2-3,-,-,13,TRBV7-3,TGTGCCAGCGGGGACGCGGGAAGTCCTACGACGTATTTT,CASGDAGSPTTYF
TRBJ1-5,-,-,14,TRBV7-9,TGTGCCAGCAGTGATCCATATAGCAATCAGACCCAGGATTTT,CASSDPYSNQTQDF
TRBJ1-1,-,once,15,TRBV5-5,TGTGCCAGCAGCTTAATGGGAGGAACGAACACTGAAGCTTTCTTT,CASSLMGGTNTEAFF
TRBJ2-2,-,-,14,TRBV15,TGTGCCACCAGCAGTCTAACGGACACCGGGGAGCTGTTTTTT,CATSSLTDTGELFF
TRBJ2-5,-,-,14,TRBV7-9,TGTGCCAGCCGCGGAGGTAGGGAGACAGAGACCCAGTACTTC,CASRGGRETETQYF
TRBJ1-2,-,-,13,TRBV5-4,TGTGCCAGCAGCCAAACTCTTGCAGGTGGCTACACCTTC,CASSQTLAGGYTF
TRBJ2-3,-,-,13,TRBV7-8,TGTGCCAGCAGGGGTTGGGGCACAGATACGCAGTATTTC,CASRGWGTDTQYF
TRBJ2-7,TRBD1,-,15,TRBV19,TGTGCCAGTAGTGGGACAGGGAGTCCTTCCAACGAGCAGTACTTC,CASSGTGSPSNEQYF
TRBJ2-7,-,once,13,TRBV11-2,TGTGCCAGCAGCCAGGGTGGGGGACCCGAGCAGTACTTC,CASSQGGGPEQYF
TRBJ2-5,-,few,14,TRBV7-8,TGTGCCAGCAGCTTAGGGGGAGATCACGAGACGCAGTACTTC,CASSLGGDHETQYF
TRBJ1-6,-,-,12,TRBV6-5,TGTGCCAGCAGTTACTCAGGGTTGACCCTCCACTTT,CASSYSGLTLHF
TRBJ1-2,-,-,18,TRBV7-9,TGTGCCAGCAGCTCTATGCGGGTGGTAACGGCGGAGAACTATGGCTACACCTTC,CASSSMRVVTAENYGYTF
TRBJ1-2,-,-,16,TRBV7-9,TGTGCCAGCAGCTATGAGAGGGACGAGCTGGTGTATGTCTACACCTTC,CASSYERDELVYVYTF
TRBJ2-4,-,-,12,TRBV11-2,TGTGCCAGCAGCGGAGCTGTGCAAGTTCAGTACTTC,CASSGAVQVQYF
TRBJ2-1,-,-,14,TRBV5-1,TGCGCCAGCAGCGAGAACTCGTTCTACAATGAGCAGTTCTTC,CASSENSFYNEQFF
TRBJ1-4,-,-,17,TRBV2,TGTGCCAGCAGCGAGTCTAGCGGGGGGCAAATTAATGAAAAACTGTTTTTT,CASSESSGGQINEKLFF
TRBJ2-7,-,-,11,TRBV5-6,TGTGCCAGCAGCTTGGAGGGGGAGCAGTACTTC,CASSLEGEQYF
TRBJ2-1,-,-,13,TRBV7-2,TGTGCCAGCAGCGAAGGGGGAGGTCCCGAGACGCAGTTT,CASSEGGGPETQF
TRBJ2-3,TRBD1,-,17,TRBV20-1,TGCAGTGCCAGCAGCCCCGGGACAGGGGATCACACAGATACGCAGTATTTT,CSASSPGTGDHTDTQYF
TRBJ1-1,-,-,14,TRBV2,TGTGCCAGCAAGCTACAGGGACAGAACACTGAAGCTTTCTTT,CASKLQGQNTEAFF
TRBJ1-2,-,once,15,TRBV2,TGTGCCAGCAGTTTGACGGGGATCGCTGAGCATTTCTACAGCTTC,CASSLTGIAEHFYSF
TRBJ2-5,-,-,14,TRBV11-2,TGTGCCAGCGCCGGGGGCTCCATCCAAGAGACCCAGTACTTC,CASAGGSIQETQYF
TRBJ2-1,TRBD2,-,16,TRBV7-9,TGTGCCAGCAGCCTTCGAGGCCGCGGGGGGAGAAATGAGCAGTTCTTC,CASSLRGRGGRNEQFF
TRBJ1-4,-,-,15,TRBV7-8,TGTGCCAGCAGCTTAGGGGGAGTTCCTAATACGCAGCAGTTTTTT,CASSLGGVPNTQQFF
TRBJ1-6,-,-,14,TRBV7-9,TGTGCCAGCAGCTTGAGTACATGCGAGGGACCCCTCCACTTT,CASSLSTCEGPLHF
TRBJ2-3,TRBD2,few,17,TRBV7-8,TGTGCCAGCAGCCTACTAGGATCGAGCGGGGGTGCAGATACGCAGTATTTT,CASSLLGSSGGADTQYF
TRBJ1-3,-,-,16,TRBV7-3,TGTGCCAGCAGCGCCTCCCGCATGGGAACTGGAAACACCACATATTTT,CASSASRMGTGNTTYF
TRBJ1-6,TRBD1,-,16,TRBV15,TGTGCCACCAGCAGAGATAGACAGGGGGGGAATTCACCCCTCCACTTT,CATSRDRQGGNSPLHF
TRBJ2-1,TRBD2,few,15,TRBV19,TGTGCCAGTAGTACCGCAGCGGGGCCATACAATGAGCAGTTCTTC,CASSTAAGPYNEQFF
TRBJ2-1,TRBD2,-,13,TRBV7-6,TGTGCCAGCAGCTCAATAGCGGGAAATGAGCAGTTCTTC,CASSSIAGNEQFF
TRBJ2-5,TRBD2,-,15,TRBV7-9,TGTGCCAGCAGCTTTCATCGAAGGGAGGGAGAGAGCCAGTACTTC,CASSFHRREGESQYF
TRBJ2-1,-,-,17,TRBV20-1,TGCAGTGCTAGCCCCGCCGGACACGATTCAGACTACAATGAGCAGTTCTTC,CSASPAGHDSDYNEQFF
TRBJ2-1,TRBD1,-,13,TRBV10-3,TGTGCCACCTGGACAGGGGGGGGGAATGAGCAGTTCTTC,CATWTGGGNEQFF
TRBJ2-5,-,-,14,TRBV12-3/TRBV12-4,TGTGCCCCAAGAGAAGGCAGCGAGCAAGAGACCCAGTACTTC,CAPREGSEQETQYF
TRBJ2-1,-,-,15,TRBV7-9,TGTGCCAGCAGCTTAAAGGGTAGCTACGGGGCCAACGTGTTCTTC,CASSLKGSYGANVFF
TRBJ2-1,-,-,16,TRBV7-8,TGTGCCAGCAGCTTTCAAGGGACCGGGGGAGAGACCCAGCAGTTCTTC,CASSFQGTGGETQQFF
TRBJ2-7,TRBD1,-,16,TRBV11-2,TGTGCCAGCAGCCGAGCAAGGACAGGTTCTACCTACGAGCAGTACTTC,CASSRARTGSTYEQYF
TRBJ1-1,-,few,9,TRBV19,TGTGCCAGTGTCGGTGAAGCTTTCTTT,CASVGEAFF